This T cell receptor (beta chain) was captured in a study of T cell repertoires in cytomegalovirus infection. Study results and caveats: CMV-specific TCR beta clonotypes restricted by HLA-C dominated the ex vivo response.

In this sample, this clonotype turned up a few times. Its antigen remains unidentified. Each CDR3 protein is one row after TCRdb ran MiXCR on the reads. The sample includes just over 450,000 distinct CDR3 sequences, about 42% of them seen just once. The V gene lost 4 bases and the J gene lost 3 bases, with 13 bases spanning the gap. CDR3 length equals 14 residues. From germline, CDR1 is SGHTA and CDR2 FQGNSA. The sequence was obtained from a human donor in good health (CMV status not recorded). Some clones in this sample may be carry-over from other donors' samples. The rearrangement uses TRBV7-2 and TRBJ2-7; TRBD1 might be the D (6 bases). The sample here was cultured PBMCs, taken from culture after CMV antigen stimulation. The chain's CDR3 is CASSSGVGFYEQYF. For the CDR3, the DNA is TGTGCCAGCAGCTCAGGGGTGGGCTTCTACGAGCAGTACTTC.